The 13 T cell receptor beta chains given below trace back to one sample, sequenced in a study of blood T cell repertoires in COVID-19. The repertoire was sequenced with immunoSEQ multiplex PCR; TCRdb's copy has only in-frame clones and lacks some. The sample has 350,000 to 400,000 clones, 86% seen once. Sequencing used peripheral blood. The receptors were sampled from an older woman with COVID-19, enrolled during active disease.

Points on this clone: The same CDR3 can be traced to other DNA sequences in this sample. V is TRBV2 and J is TRBJ1-2, with 9 bases aligning to TRBD1. V shed 6 bases and J 0 bases; nucleotides not matched to a gene: 5. The CDR3 extends over 15 amino acids. Germline V gene data show CDR1 as SNHLY and CDR2 as FYNNEI. The CDR3 here is CASSPRTGANYGYTF. The CDR3 DNA reads TGTGCCAGCAGCCCGAGGACAGGGGCTAACTATGGCTACACCTTC.

This clone was found a few times. The chain employs TRBV3-1 (or the pseudogene TRBV3-2) and TRBJ2-5; D possibly corresponds to TRBD2 (6 bases). This CDR3 spans 15 amino acids. Germline V gene sequence: CDR1 LGHDT, CDR2 YNNKEL (reference sequence). Between the trimmed V and J ends, which lost 1 base and 5 bases, there was a span of 14 bases. The CDR3 reads CASSQVRLAWETQYF. The DNA for the CDR3 is TGTGCCAGCAGCCAAGTCCGGCTAGCGTGGGAGACCCAGTACTTC.

DNA of the CDR3: TGCGCCAGCAGCCGGACAGGGGACGAGCAGTACTTC. Its protein is CASSRTGDEQYF. V gene TRBV5-1 combines with J gene TRBJ2-7; 9 nucleotides line up with TRBD1. This CDR3 has 12 amino acids. The V and J ends lost 4 bases and 5 bases, in that order; junction bases with no gene match: 1. Germline CDR1 SGHRS, CDR2 YFSETQ.

The table lists this clone with a count of one. The gene calls are TRBV18 and TRBJ2-7, with a possible D match to TRBD2 (5 bases). CDR3 length: 15 residues. The V gene's germline CDR1 is KGHSH and CDR2 LQKENI. The V gene lost 4 bases and the J gene lost 0 bases, with 13 bases spanning the gap. The chain's CDR3 is CASSRLGVASYEQYF. CDR3 DNA: TGTGCCAGCTCACGCCTCGGGGTGGCCTCCTACGAGCAGTACTTC.

The genes are TRBV6-6 and TRBJ1-2; D perhaps matches TRBD1 (5 bases). The CDR3 runs to 15 residues. Germline V gene lookup returns CDR1 MNHNY and CDR2 SVGAGI (reference sequence). The V gene lost 2 bases and the J gene lost 2 bases, with 12 bases spanning the gap. The CDR3: CASSYVRGSNYGYTF. The CDR3, as DNA: TGTGCCAGCAGTTACGTCCGGGGGAGCAACTATGGCTACACCTTC.

V gene TRBV29-1 combines with J gene TRBJ2-5; a weak D match, TRBD2 (6 bases). Trimming took off 5 bases at V and 5 bases at J, with 15 bases between the two ends. CDR1 and CDR2 from the germline V gene are SQVTM and ANQGSEA. The CDR3 contains 13 residues. This CDR3 is CSVSGTSGETQYF. CDR3 DNA: TGCAGCGTTTCGGGGACTTCGGGGGAGACCCAGTACTTC.

A remark on this clone: The same CDR3 arises from other DNA sequences in this sample as well. The V gene is TRBV5-1, the J gene TRBJ1-1; tentative D call: TRBD1 (6 bases). Germline V gene data show CDR1 as SGHRS and CDR2 as YFSETQ. Trimming took 2 bases from V and 0 from J, leaving 8 bases between them. The CDR3 has 14 residues. The DNA of the CDR3 is TGCGCCAGCAGCTTACAGGGAATGAACACTGAAGCTTTCTTT. It translates to CASSLQGMNTEAFF.

The chain uses TRBV27 and TRBJ1-2, with TRBD1 as a possible D gene (6 bases). V lost 5 bases, J lost 4 bases, and 11 bases lay in between. There are 13 residues in the CDR3. Germline CDR1 and CDR2: MNHEY and SMNVEV (reference sequence). Written as DNA, the CDR3 is TGTGCCAGCAGTCAGGACAGCAGCTATGGCTACACCTTC. Its protein product is CASSQDSSYGYTF.

The chain recombines TRBV13 with TRBJ1-2; TRBD1 matches at 9 bases. This CDR3 region has 15 residues. The junction had 7 bases not matched to a gene; V was cut back by 0 bases and J by 8 bases. Germline V gene sequence: CDR1 PRHDT, CDR2 FYEKMQ (reference sequence). CDR3 residues: CASSLGRTGAFGYTF. As DNA, the CDR3 is TGTGCCAGCAGCTTAGGCAGGACAGGGGCGTTCGGCTACACCTTC.

The genes are TRBV18 and TRBJ2-1; a weak D match, TRBD1 (6 bases). The germline gives CDR1 KGHSH, CDR2 LQKENI. The CDR3 covers 13 residues. Trimming removed 2 bases at V and 7 bases at J, with 9 bases between. CDR3: CASSPGQGNEQFF. The CDR3, as DNA: TGTGCCAGCTCACCAGGGCAGGGGAATGAGCAGTTCTTC.

This sequence joins TRBV18 and TRBJ2-1; D ambiguous. CDR1 and CDR2 from the germline V gene are KGHSH and LQKENI. CDR3 length equals 16 residues. Trimming pared 3 bases from V and 3 bases from J, leaving 15 bases between. As DNA, the CDR3 is TGTGCCAGCTCACCTGTGGGCAGCCCGTACTACAATGAGCAGTTCTTC. Translated, it gives CASSPVGSPYYNEQFF.

The CDR3 region has the DNA TGCGCCAGCAGCTTTGGACAGAACAATGAGCAGTTCTTC. Translation: CASSFGQNNEQFF. The V call is TRBV5-1, the J call TRBJ2-1, with D maybe TRBD1 (6 bases). The V and J ends lost 2 bases and 5 bases respectively, with 8 bases between them. CDR1 is SGHRS and CDR2 is YFSETQ in the germline V gene. The CDR3 runs 13 residues. The full variable domain, in which reference TRBV5-1 and TRBJ2-1 provide the parts outside the CDR3, is KAGVTQTPRYLIKTRGQQVTLSCSPISGHRSVSWYQQTPGQGLQFLFEYFSETQRNKGNFPGRFSGRQFSNSRSEMNVSTLELGDSALYLCASSFGQNNEQFFGPGTRLTVL.

The sample holds one count of this clone. The rearrangement links TRBV9 to TRBJ2-7; possible D gene TRBD1, 5 bases. Trimming pared 0 bases from V and 1 base from J, leaving 5 bases between. Germline values: CDR1 SGDLS, CDR2 YYNGEE. This CDR3 is built from 13 residues. The chain's CDR3 is CASSVGQSYEQYF. CDR3 DNA: TGTGCCAGCAGCGTAGGACAGTCCTACGAGCAGTACTTC.